This T cell receptor (beta chain) was documented in a study of shared clonotypes between healthy human individuals. Study findings and constraints: Richness estimates generally favored naive over memory subsets. Generation of non-shared clonotypes was less probable than generation of clonotypes shared by all four donors.

Repertoires were generated with immunoSEQ multiplex PCR, while TCRdb's copy carries only in-frame clones and drops some. The data show millions of clones, approximately 94% seen once. This clone was observed once. Its antigen is undetermined. V was clipped by 3 bases and J by 4 bases, with 19 bases between them. Germline-derived CDR1 and CDR2 are SGHRS and YFSETQ. The CDR3 consists of 16 residues. Terminally differentiated effector memory CD45RA+ cells were excluded from the naive CD8 cells, which were CD45RO-negative and positively selected for CCR7. All donors qualified as healthy HIV-negative adults and had experienced no recent acute infections or vaccinations.

The gene calls are TRBV5-1 and TRBJ2-5, with a weak D call TRBD2 (5 bases). Input material: naive CD8+ T cells sorted from blood. The receptor was derived from a man aged 18 to 29 in good health. CDR3 nucleotides: TGCGCCAGCAGCTCCCTCCCTGACGGGATAGGAGAGACCCAGTACTTC. Translation: CASSSLPDGIGETQYF.